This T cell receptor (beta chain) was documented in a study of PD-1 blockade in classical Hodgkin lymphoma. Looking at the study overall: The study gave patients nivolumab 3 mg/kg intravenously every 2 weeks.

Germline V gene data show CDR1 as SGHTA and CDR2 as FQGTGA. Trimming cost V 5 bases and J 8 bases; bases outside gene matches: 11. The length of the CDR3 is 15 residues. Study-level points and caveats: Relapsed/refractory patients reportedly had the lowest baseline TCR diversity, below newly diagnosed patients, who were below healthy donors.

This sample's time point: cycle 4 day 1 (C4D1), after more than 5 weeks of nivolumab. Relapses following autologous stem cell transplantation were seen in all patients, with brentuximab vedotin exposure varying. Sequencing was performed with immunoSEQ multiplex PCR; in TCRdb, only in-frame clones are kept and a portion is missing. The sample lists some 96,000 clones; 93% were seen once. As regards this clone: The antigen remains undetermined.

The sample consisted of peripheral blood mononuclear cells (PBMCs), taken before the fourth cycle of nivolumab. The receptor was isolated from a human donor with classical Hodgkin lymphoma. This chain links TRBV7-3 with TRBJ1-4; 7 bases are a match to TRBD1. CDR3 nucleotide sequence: TGTGCCAGCAGCAAAGGGGGCACCCCGGGAGAAAAACTGTTTTTT. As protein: CASSKGGTPGEKLFF. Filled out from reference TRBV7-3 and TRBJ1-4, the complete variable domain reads GAGVSQTPSNKVTEKGKYVELRCDPISGHTALYWYRQSLGQGPEFLIYFQGTGAADDSGLPNDRFFAVRPEGSVSTLKIQRTERGDSAVYLCASSKGGTPGEKLFFGSGTQLSVL.